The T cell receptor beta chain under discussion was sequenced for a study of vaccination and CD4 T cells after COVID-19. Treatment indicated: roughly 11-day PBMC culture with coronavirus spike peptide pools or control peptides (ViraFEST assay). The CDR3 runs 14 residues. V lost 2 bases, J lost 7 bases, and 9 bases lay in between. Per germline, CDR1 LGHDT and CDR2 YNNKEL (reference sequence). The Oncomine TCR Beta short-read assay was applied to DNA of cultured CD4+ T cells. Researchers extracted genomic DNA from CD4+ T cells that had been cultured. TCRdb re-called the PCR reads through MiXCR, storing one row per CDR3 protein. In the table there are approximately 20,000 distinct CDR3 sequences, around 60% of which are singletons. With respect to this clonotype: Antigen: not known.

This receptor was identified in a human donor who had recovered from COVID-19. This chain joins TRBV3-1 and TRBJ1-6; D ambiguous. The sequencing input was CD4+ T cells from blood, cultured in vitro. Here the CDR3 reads CASSQFTDNSPLHF. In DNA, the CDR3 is TGTGCCAGCAGCCAATTTACAGACAATTCACCCCTCCACTTT.